A selection of T cell receptor beta chains follows, all from one sample in a study of shared clonotypes between healthy human individuals. TCRdb keeps only in-frame clones here, not all; method: immunoSEQ multiplex PCR. This sample has fewer than 650,000 clones, with 75% to 85% found just once. The sequencing sample was made of PBMCs. The receptors were sampled from a woman in her 40s in good health. Some clones in this sample may be carry-over from other donors' samples. The CDR3 runs from the conserved cysteine through the conserved F or W.

>TRBV28|TRBJ2-7
CASGSGQNYEQYF
>TRBV11-3|TRBJ2-7
CASSFGGPGTAYEQYF
>TRBV6-1|TRBJ1-1
CASKDIGSTEAFF
>TRBV28|TRBJ2-3
CASSLVGSRTPADTQYF
>TRBV6-1|TRBJ1-1
CASSAYFGSMNTEAFF
>TRBV5-6|TRBJ1-1
CASSALTGGLTEAFF
>TRBV10-2|TRBJ1-2
CASSGRGLSNYGYTF
>TRBV5-1|TRBJ2-7
CASSYRDSSYEQYF
>TRBV5-6|TRBJ2-3
CASSLWVSRTDTQYF
>TRBV19|TRBJ2-3
CASSIIGGVASDTQYF
>TRBV11-1|TRBJ2-7
CASSLGRGRRNYEQYF
>TRBV7-9|TRBJ2-5
CASSLRWGLSETQYF
>TRBV28|TRBJ2-3
CASSLAGADTQYF
>TRBV18|TRBJ2-1
CASSPVQGNNEQFF
>TRBV6-5|TRBJ2-1
CASSSYLVGAFNEQFF
>TRBV7-2|TRBJ2-5
CASSLTGGRETQYF
>TRBV27|TRBJ1-4
CASSLDGGEKLFF
>TRBV27|TRBJ1-2
CASSLKGGYGYTF
>TRBV6-1|TRBJ2-3
CASTLRDTQYF
>TRBV27|TRBJ1-1
CASSSNRASNTEAFF
>TRBV18|TRBJ2-5
CASSPTQETQYF
>TRBV30|TRBJ1-1
CAWSVRFRTEAFF